This entry concerns a single T cell receptor beta chain. This sample stems from a study of OX40 agonist ivuxolimab in advanced cancers. This CDR3 spans 14 amino acids. Trimming shortened V by 2 bases and J by 0 bases, and 5 bases separated the two germline ends. Germline V CDR1 and CDR2: MNHNS, SASEGT. Some clones are missing from TCRdb's copy, which holds only in-frame ones; the method was immunoSEQ multiplex PCR. The table records about 94,000 clones, 87% of them present only once. This sample comprised CD4+ or CD8+ T cells sorted from blood, obtained in a trial of the OX40 agonist ivuxolimab. The clonotype comes from an adult with an advanced solid tumor such as melanoma, head and neck, liver or kidney cancer. V usage is TRBV6-1 and J usage is TRBJ1-3; no clear D. As DNA, the CDR3 is TGTGCCAGCAGTGAACAGAGCTCTGGAAACACCATATATTTT. Translation gives CASSEQSSGNTIYF.